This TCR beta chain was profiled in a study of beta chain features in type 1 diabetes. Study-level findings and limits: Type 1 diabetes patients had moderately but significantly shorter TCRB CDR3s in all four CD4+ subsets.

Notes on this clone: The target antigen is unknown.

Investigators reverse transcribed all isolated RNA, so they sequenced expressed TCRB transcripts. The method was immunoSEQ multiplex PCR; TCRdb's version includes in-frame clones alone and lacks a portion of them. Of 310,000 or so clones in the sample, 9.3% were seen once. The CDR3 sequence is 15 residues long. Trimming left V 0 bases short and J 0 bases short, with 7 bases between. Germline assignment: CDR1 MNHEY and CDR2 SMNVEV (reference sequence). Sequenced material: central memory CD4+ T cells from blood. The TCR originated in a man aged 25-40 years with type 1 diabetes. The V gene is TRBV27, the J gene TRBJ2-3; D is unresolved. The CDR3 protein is CASSLSARSTDTQYF. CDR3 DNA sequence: TGTGCCAGCAGTTTATCGGCCCGCAGCACAGATACGCAGTATTTT.